The present T cell receptor beta chain was sequenced within a study of T cell repertoires in cytomegalovirus infection. Study overall: Public signatures in TCR beta pointed to CMV infection and matching HLA type.

TCRdb analysed the reads with MiXCR anew, one entry per CDR3 protein. The profile covers hundreds of thousands of distinct CDR3 sequences, with 30% to 40% appearing a single time and roughly an eighth taken by the ten largest. Germline V CDR1 and CDR2: MNHEY, SVGEGT. This CDR3 has 17 amino acids. Trimming removed 6 bases from V and 3 bases from J; junction bases left unmatched: 9. A remark on this clonotype: Antigen: not known.

Study-wide points: HLA-C-restricted CMV-specific TCR beta clonotypes prevailed in the ex vivo response. CMV carriers with the relevant HLA were identified by cumulative public TCR beta family frequency.

The chain is built from TRBV6-2 or TRBV6-3 and TRBJ2-7; TRBD2 agrees at 15 bases. The sequencing sample was made of PBMCs. This clonotype originated in a human donor in good health (CMV status not recorded). Some clones in this sample may be carry-over from other donors' samples. DNA for the CDR3: TGTGCCAGCAGCAGGACTAGCGGGGGGGCCGAGATCTACGAGCAGTACTTC. Translation: CASSRTSGGAEIYEQYF.